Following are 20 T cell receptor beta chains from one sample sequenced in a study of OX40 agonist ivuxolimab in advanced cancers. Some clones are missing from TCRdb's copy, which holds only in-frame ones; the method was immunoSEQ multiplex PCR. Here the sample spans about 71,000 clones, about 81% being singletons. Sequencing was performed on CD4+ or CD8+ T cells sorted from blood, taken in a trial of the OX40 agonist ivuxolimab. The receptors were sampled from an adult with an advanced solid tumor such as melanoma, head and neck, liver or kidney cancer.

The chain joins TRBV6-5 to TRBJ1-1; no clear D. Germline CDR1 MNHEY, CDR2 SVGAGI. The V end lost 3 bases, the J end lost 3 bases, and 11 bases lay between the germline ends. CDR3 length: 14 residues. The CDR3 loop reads CASSYESPDTEAFF. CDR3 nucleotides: TGTGCCAGCAGTTATGAGAGCCCGGACACTGAAGCTTTCTTT.

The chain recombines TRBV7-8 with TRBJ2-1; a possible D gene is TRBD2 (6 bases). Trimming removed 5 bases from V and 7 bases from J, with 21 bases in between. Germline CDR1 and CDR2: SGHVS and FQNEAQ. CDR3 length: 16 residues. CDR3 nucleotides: TGTGCCAGCAGCCTTCGGCGGGACTCCCTGGGGAATGAGCAGTTCTTC. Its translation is CASSLRRDSLGNEQFF. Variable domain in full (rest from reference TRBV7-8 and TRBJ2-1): GAGVSQSPRYKVAKRGQDVALRCDPISGHVSLFWYQQALGQGPEFLTYFQNEAQLDKSGLPSDRFFAERPEGSVSTLKIQRTQQEDSAVYLCASSLRRDSLGNEQFFGPGTRLTVL.

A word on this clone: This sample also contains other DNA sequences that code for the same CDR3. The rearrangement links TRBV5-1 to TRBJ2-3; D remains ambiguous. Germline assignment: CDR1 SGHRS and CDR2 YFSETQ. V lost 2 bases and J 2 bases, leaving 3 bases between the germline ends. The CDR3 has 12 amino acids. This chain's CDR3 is CASSFDTDTQYF. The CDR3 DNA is TGCGCCAGCAGCTTCGACACAGATACGCAGTATTTT.

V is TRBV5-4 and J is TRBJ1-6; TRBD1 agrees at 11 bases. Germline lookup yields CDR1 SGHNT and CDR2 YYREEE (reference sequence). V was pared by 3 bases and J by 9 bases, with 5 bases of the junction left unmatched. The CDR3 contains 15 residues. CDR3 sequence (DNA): TGTGCCAGCAGCTCACCGGGACAGGGGGGTTCACCCCTCCACTTT. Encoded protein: CASSSPGQGGSPLHF.

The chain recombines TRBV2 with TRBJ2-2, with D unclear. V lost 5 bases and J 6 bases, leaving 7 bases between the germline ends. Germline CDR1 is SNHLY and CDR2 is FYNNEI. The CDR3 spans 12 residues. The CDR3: CASSYNAGELFF. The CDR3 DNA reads TGTGCCAGCAGTTACAACGCCGGGGAGCTGTTTTTT.

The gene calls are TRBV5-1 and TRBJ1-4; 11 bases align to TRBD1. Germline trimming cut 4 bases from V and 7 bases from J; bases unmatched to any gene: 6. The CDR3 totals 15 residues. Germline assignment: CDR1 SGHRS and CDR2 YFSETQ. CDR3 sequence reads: CASSRGQGAGEKLFF. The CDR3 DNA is TGCGCCAGCAGCCGCGGACAGGGGGCAGGTGAAAAACTGTTTTTT.

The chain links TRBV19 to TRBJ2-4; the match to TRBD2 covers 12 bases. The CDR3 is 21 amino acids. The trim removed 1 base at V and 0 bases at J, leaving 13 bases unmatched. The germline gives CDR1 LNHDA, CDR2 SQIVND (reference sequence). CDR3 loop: CASSIVGTSGRSDGAKNIQYF. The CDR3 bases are TGTGCCAGTAGTATAGTTGGGACTAGCGGGCGGTCTGACGGAGCCAAAAACATTCAGTACTTC.

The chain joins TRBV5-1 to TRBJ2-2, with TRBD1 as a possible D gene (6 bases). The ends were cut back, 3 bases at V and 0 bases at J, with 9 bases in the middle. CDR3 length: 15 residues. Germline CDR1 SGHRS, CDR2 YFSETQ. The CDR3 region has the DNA TGCGCCAGCAGCTCCGGGACACCGAACACCGGGGAGCTGTTTTTT. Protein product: CASSSGTPNTGELFF.

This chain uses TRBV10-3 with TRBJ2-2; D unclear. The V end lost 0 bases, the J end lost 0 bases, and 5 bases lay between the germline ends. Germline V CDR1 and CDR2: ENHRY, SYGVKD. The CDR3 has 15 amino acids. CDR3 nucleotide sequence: TGTGCCATCAGTGAGTCTAGATCGAACACCGGGGAGCTGTTTTTT. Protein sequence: CAISESRSNTGELFF.

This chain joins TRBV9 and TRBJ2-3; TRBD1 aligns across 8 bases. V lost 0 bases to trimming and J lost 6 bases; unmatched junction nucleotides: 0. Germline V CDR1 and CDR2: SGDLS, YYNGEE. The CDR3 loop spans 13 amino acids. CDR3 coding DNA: TGTGCCAGCAGCGTAGACAGGGGGGATACGCAGTATTTT. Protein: CASSVDRGDTQYF.

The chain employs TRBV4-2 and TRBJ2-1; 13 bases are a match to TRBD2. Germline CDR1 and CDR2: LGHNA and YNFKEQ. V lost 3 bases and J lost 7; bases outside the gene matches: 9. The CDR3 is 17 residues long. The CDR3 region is CASSQGEGTSGANEQFF. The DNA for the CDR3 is TGTGCCAGCAGCCAGGGGGAAGGGACTAGCGGGGCAAATGAGCAGTTCTTC.

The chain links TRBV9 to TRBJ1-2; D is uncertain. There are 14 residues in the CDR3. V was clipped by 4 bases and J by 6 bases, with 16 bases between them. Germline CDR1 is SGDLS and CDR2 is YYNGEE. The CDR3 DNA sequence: TGTGCCAGCAGCCCCGGCCTGGGATGGGATGGCTACACCTTC. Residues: CASSPGLGWDGYTF.

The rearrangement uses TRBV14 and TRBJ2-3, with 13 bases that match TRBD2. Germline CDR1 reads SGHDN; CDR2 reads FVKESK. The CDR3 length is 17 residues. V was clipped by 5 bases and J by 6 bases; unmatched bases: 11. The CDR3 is CASSSLTSGRASDTQYF. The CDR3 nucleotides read TGTGCCAGCAGCTCTTTAACTAGCGGGAGGGCCTCGGATACGCAGTATTTT.

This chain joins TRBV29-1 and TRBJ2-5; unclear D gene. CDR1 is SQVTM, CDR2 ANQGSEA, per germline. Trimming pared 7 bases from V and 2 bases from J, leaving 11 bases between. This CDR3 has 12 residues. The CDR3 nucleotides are TGCAGCGGTGGATACATTCAAGAGACCCAGTACTTC. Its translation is CSGGYIQETQYF.

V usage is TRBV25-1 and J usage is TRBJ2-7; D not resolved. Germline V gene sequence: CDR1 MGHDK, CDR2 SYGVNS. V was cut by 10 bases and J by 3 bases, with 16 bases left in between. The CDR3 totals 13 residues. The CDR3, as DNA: TGTGCCACCCCTGAAACTGTTTTCTACGAGCAGTACTTC. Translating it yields CATPETVFYEQYF.

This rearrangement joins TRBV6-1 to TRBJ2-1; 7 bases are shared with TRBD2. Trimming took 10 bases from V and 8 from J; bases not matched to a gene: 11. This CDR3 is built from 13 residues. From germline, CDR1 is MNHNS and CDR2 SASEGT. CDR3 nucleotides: TGTGCCACCCGACTAAGCGGGGTCGATGAGCAGTTCTTC. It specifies CATRLSGVDEQFF.

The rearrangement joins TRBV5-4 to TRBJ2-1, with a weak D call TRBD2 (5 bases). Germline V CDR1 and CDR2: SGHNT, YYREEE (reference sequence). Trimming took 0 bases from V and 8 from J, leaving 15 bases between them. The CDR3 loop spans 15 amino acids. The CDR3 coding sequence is TGTGCCAGCAGCTTGGCCAAGGGATCCGGGGATGAGCAGTTCTTC. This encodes CASSLAKGSGDEQFF.

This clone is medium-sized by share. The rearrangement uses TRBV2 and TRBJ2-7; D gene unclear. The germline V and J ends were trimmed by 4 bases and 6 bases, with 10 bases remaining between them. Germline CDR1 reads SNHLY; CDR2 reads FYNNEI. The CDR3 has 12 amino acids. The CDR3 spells CASSGSGSEQYF. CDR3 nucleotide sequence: TGTGCCAGCAGTGGATCGGGTTCCGAGCAGTACTTC. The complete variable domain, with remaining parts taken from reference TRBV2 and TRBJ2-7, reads EPEVTQTPSHQVTQMGQEVILRCVPISNHLYFYWYRQILGQKVEFLVSFYNNEISEKSEIFDDQFSVERPDGSNFTLKIRSTKLEDSAMYFCASSGSGSEQYFGPGTRLTVT.

The CDR3 coding sequence is TGCGCCAGCAGCCTAACAGGGGGCTCCTACAATGAGCAGTTCTTC. Amino acid sequence: CASSLTGGSYNEQFF. The chain recombines TRBV4-1 with TRBJ2-1, with 8 nucleotides matching TRBD1. Germline CDR1 reads MGHRA; CDR2 reads YSYEKL. This CDR3 comprises 15 residues. The V and J ends lost 4 bases and 0 bases, in that order; junction bases with no gene match: 2.

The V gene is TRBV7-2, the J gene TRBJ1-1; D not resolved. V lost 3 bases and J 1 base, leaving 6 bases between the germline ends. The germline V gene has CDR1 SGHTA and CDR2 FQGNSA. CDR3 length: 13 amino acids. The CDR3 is CASSLRQNTEAFF. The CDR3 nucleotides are TGTGCCAGCAGCTTGAGACAGAACACTGAAGCTTTCTTT.